This paragraph reports one T cell receptor beta chain. What it binds is not known. The PCR ran on 60 Vbeta and 13 Jbeta primers. TCRdb's table, derived via immunoSEQ multiplex PCR, lists solely in-frame clones and lacks some. Of around 99,000 clones in the sample, 65% to 85% were seen once. This entry is derived from a study of cytomegalovirus exposure and HLA in healthy donors. Overall study context: In an earlier analysis, 90 million to 130 million unique TCR beta sequences were found from 150 million to 200 million T cells. Early released data comprised some 85 million unique TCRs from HLA-typed donors.

General study points: CMV serostatus was the sole immune exposure information available.

This sequence was found in a man in his forties or fifties in good health and CMV-seronegative. Material: PBMCs.

The CDR3: CAWSVLDPRSYNEQFF. Written as DNA, the CDR3 is TGTGCCTGGAGTGTACTAGATCCCCGTTCCTACAATGAGCAGTTCTTC. The V call is TRBV30, the J call TRBJ2-1, with a tentative D call TRBD2 (5 bases). This CDR3 comprises 16 residues. Between the trimmed V and J ends, which lost 0 bases and 1 base, there was a span of 13 bases. Germline assignment: CDR1 GTSNPN and CDR2 SVGIG (reference sequence). Drawing the rest from reference TRBV30 and TRBJ2-1, the complete variable domain is SQTIHQWPATLVQPVGSPLSLECTVEGTSNPNLYWYRQAAGRGLQLLFYSVGIGQISSEVPQNLSASRPQDRQFILSSKKLLLSDSGFYLCAWSVLDPRSYNEQFFGPGTRLTVL.